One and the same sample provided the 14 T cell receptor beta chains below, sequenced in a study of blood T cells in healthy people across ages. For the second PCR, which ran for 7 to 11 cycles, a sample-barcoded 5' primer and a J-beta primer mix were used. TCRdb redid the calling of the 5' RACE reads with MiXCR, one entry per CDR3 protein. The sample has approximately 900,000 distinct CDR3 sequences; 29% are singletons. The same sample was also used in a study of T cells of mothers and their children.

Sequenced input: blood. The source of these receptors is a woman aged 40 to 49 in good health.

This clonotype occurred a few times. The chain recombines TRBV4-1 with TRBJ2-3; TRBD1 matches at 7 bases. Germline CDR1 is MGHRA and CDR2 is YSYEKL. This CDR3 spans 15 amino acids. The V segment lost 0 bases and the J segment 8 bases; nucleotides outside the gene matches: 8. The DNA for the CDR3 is TGCGCCAGCAGCCAAGAGAGACAGGGTCCGGTTACGCAGTATTTT. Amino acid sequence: CASSQERQGPVTQYF.

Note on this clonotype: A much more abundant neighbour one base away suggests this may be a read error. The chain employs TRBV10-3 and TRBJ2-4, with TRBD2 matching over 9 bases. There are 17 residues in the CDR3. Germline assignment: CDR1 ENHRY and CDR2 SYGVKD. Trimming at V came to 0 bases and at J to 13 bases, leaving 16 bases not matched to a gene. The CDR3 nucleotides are TGTGCCATCAGTGAGTCCTCCGATGGGCGGGGGGGCAATGAGCAGTACTTC. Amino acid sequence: CAISESSDGRGGNEQYF.

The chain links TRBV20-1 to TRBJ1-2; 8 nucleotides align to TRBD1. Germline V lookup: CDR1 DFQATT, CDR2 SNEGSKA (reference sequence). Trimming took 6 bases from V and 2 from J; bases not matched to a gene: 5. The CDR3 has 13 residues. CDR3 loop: CSAPDRENYGYTF. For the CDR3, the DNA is TGCAGTGCCCCGGACAGGGAAAACTATGGCTACACCTTC.

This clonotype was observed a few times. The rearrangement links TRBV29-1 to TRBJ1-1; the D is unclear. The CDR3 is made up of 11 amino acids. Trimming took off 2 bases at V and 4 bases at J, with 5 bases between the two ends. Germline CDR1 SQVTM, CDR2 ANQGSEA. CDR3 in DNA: TGCAGCGTTGAAACCGTCACTGAAGCTTTCTTT. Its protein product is CSVETVTEAFF.

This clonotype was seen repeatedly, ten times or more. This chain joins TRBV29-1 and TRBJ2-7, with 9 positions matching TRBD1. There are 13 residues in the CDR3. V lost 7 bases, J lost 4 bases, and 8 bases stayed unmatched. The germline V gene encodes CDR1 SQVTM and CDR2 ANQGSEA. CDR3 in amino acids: CSAGTGFGYEQYF. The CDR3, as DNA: TGCAGCGCCGGGACAGGGTTTGGTTACGAGCAGTACTTC.

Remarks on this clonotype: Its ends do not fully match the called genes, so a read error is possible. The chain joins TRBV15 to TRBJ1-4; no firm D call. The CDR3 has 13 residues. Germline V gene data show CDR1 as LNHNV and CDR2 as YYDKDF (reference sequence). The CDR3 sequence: CATSREFREKRFF. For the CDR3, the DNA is TGTGCCACCAGCAGAGAATTCCGCGAAAAACGGTTTTTT.

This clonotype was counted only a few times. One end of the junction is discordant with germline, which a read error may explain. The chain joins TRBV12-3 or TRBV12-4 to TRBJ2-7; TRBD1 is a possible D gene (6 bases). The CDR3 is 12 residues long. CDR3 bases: TGTACCAGCAGTTTGGACAGCTACGAGCAGTACTTC. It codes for CTSSLDSYEQYF.

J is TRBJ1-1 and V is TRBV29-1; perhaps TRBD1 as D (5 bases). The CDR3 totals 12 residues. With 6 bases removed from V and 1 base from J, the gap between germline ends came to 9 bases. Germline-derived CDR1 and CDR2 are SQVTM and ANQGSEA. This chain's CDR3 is CSVHDRNTEAFF. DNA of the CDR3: TGCAGCGTCCACGACAGGAACACTGAAGCTTTCTTT.

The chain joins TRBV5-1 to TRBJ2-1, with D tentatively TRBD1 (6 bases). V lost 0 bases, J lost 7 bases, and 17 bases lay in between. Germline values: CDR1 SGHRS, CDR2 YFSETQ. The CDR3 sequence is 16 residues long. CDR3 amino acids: CASSLDGGGLGNEQFF. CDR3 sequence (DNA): TGCGCCAGCAGCTTGGATGGGGGCGGCCTTGGGAATGAGCAGTTCTTC.

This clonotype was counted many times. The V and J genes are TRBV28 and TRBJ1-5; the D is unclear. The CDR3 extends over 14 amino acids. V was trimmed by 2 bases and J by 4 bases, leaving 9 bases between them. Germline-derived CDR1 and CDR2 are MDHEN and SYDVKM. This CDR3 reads CASSLRTVNQPQHF. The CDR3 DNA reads TGTGCCAGCAGTTTACGGACGGTAAATCAGCCCCAGCATTTT.

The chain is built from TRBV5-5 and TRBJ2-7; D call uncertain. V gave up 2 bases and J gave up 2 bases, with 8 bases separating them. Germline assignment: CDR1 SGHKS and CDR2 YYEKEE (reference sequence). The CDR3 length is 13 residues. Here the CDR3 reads CASSFMSAYEQYF. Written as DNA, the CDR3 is TGTGCCAGCAGCTTTATGTCTGCCTACGAGCAGTACTTC.

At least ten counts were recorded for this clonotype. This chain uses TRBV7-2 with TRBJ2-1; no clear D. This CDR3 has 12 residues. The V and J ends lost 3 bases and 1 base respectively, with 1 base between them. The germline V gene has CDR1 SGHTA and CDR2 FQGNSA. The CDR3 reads CASSFSYNEQFF. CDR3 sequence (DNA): TGTGCCAGCAGCTTTTCCTACAATGAGCAGTTCTTC.

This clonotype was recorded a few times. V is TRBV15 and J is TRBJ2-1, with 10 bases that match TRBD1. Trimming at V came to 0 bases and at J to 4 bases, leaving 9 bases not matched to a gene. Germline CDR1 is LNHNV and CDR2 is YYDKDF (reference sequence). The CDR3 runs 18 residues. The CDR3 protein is CATSRDRIRDRGYNEQFF. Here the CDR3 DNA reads TGTGCCACCAGCAGAGATCGAATTAGGGACAGGGGTTACAATGAGCAGTTCTTC.

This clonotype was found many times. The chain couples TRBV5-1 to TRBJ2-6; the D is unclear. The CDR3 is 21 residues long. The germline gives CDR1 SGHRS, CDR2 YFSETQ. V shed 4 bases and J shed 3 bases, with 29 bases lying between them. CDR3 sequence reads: CASSPIGRTTPRILGANVLTF. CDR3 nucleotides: TGCGCCAGCAGCCCCATTGGCAGAACGACACCTCGTATCCTTGGGGCCAACGTCCTGACTTTC.